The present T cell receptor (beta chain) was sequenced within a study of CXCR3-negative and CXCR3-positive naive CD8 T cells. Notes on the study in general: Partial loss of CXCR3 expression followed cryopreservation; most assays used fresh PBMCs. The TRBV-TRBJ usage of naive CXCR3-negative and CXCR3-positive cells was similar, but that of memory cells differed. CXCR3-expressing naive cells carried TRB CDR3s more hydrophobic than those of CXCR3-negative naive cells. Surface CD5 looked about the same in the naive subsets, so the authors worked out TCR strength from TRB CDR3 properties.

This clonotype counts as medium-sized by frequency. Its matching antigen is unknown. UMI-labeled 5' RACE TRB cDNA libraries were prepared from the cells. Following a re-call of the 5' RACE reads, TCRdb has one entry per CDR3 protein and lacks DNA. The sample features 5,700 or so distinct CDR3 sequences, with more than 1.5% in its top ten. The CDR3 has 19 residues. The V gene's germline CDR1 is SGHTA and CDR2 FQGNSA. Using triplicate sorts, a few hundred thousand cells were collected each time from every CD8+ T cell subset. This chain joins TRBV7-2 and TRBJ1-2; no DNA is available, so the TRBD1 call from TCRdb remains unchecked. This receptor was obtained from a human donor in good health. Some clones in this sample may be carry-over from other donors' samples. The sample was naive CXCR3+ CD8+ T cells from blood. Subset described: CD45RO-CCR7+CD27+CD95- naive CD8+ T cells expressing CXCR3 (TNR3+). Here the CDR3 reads CASSFRDRPSEFINYGYTF. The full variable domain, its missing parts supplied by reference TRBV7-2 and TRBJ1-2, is GAGVSQSPSNKVTEKGKDVELRCDPISGHTALYWYRQSLGQGLEFLIYFQGNSAPDKSGLPSDRFSAERTGGSVSTLTIQRTQQEDSAVYLCASSFRDRPSEFINYGYTFGSGTRLTVV.